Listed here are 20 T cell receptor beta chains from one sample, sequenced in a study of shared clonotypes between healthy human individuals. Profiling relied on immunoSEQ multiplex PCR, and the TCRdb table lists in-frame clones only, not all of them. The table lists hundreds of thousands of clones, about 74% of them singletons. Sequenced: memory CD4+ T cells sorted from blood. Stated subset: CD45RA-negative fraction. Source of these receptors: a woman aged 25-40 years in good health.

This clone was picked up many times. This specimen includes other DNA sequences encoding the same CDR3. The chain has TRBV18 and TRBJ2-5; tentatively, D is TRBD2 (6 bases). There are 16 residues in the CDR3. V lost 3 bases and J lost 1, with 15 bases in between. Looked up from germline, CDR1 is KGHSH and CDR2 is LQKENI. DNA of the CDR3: TGTGCCAGCTCACCCCCCCAGGGAGGCTCCCAAGAGACCCAGTACTTC. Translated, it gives CASSPPQGGSQETQYF.

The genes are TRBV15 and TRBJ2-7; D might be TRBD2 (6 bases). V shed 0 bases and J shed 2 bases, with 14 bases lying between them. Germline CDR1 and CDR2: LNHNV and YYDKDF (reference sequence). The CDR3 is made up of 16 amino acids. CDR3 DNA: TGTGCCACCAGCAGAGAGAGCGGGTCTCTTCCCTACGAGCAGTACTTC. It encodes CATSRESGSLPYEQYF.

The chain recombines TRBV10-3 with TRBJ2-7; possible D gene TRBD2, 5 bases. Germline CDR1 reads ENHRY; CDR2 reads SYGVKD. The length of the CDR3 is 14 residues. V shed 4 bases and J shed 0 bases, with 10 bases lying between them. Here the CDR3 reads CAISAERSSYEQYF. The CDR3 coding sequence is TGTGCCATCAGTGCTGAGCGGTCCTCCTACGAGCAGTACTTC.

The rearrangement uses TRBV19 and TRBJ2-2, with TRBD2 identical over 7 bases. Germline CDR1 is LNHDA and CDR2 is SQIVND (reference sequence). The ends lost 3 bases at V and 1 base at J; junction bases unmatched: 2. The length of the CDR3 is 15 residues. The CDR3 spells CASSIERGNTGELFF. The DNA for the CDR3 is TGTGCCAGTAGTATTGAGCGGGGGAACACCGGGGAGCTGTTTTTT.

The CDR3 sequence: CASSETGAQSGNTIYF. The CDR3 DNA sequence: TGCGCCAGCAGTGAGACAGGGGCCCAATCTGGAAACACCATATATTTT. J is TRBJ1-3 and V is TRBV10-2; 7 bases agree with TRBD1. The CDR3 covers 16 residues. Trimming took 2 bases from V and 1 from J; bases not matched to a gene: 5. Per the germline V gene, CDR1 is WSHSY and CDR2 is SAAADI.

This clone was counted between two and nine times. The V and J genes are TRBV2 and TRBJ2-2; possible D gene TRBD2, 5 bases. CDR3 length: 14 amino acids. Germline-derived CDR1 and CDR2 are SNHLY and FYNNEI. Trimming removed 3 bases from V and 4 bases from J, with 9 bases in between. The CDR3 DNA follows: TGTGCCAGCAGTGAGAGGGCGAGCACCGGGGAGCTGTTTTTT. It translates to CASSERASTGELFF.

CDR3 amino acids: CASIKGEGTHEQYF. The CDR3 region has the DNA TGCGCCAGCATCAAAGGTGAGGGGACCCACGAGCAGTACTTC. The chain couples TRBV10-2 to TRBJ2-7; the D call may be TRBD1 or TRBD2 (5 bases each). CDR1 is WSHSY, CDR2 SAAADI, per germline. The germline V and J ends were trimmed by 7 bases and 5 bases, with 18 bases remaining between them. The CDR3 has 14 amino acids.

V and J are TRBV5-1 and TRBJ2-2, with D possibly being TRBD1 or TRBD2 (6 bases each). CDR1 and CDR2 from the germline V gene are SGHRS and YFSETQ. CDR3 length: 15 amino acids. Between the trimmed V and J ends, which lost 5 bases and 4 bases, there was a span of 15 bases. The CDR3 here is CASSVGGLATGELFF. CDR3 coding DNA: TGCGCCAGCAGTGTTGGGGGGCTGGCCACCGGGGAGCTGTTTTTT.

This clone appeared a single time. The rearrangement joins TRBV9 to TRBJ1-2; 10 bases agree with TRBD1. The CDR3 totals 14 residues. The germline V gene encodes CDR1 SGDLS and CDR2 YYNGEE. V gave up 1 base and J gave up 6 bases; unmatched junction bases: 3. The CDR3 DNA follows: TGTGCCAGCAGCGTACGGGGACAGGGGAATGGCTACACCTTC. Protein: CASSVRGQGNGYTF.

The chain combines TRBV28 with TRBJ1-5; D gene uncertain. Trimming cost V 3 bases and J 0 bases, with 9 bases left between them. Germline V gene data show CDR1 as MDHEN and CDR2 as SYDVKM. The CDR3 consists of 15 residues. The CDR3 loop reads CASSFPGYSNQPQHF. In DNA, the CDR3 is TGTGCCAGCAGTTTCCCCGGTTATAGCAATCAGCCCCAGCATTTT.

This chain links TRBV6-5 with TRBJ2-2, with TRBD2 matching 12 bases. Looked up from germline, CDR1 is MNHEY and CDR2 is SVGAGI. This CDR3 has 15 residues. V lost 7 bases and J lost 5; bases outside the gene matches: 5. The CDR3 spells CASTPTSGRTGELFF. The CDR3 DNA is TGTGCCAGCACCCCGACTAGCGGGAGAACCGGGGAGCTGTTTTTT.

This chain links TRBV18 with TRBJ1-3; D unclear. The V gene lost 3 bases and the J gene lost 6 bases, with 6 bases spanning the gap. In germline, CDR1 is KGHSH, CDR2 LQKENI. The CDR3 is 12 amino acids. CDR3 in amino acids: CASSPQENTIYF. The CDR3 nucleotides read TGTGCCAGCTCACCGCAGGAAAACACCATATATTTT. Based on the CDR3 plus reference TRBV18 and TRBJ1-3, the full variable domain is NAGVMQNPRHLVRRRGQEARLRCSPMKGHSHVYWYRQLPEEGLKFMVYLQKENIIDESGMPKERFSAEFPKEGPSILRIQQVVRGDSAAYFCASSPQENTIYFGEGSWLTVV.

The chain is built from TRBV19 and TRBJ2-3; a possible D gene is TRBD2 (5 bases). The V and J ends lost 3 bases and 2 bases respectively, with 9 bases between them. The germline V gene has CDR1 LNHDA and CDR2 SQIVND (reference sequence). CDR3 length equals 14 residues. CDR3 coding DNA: TGTGCCAGTAGTATTCCCGGGGACACAGATACGCAGTATTTT. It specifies CASSIPGDTDTQYF.

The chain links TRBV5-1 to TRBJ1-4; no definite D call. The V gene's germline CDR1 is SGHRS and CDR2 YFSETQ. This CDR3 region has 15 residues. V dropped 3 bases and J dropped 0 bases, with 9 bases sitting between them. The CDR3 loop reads CASSSAQTTNEKLFF. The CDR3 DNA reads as TGCGCCAGCAGCTCCGCACAGACAACTAATGAAAAACTGTTTTTT.

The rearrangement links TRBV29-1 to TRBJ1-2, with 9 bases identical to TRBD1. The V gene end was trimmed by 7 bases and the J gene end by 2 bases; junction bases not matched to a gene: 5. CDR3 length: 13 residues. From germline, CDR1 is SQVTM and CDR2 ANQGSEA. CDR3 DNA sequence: TGCAGCGCCGGGGACAGGGAAAACTATGGCTACACCTTC. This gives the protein CSAGDRENYGYTF.

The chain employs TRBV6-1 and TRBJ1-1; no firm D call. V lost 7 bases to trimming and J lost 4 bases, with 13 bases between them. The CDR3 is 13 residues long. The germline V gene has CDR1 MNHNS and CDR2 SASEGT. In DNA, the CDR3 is TGTGCCAGCAAAGTCCTGGCTGTCACTGAAGCTTTCTTT. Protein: CASKVLAVTEAFF.

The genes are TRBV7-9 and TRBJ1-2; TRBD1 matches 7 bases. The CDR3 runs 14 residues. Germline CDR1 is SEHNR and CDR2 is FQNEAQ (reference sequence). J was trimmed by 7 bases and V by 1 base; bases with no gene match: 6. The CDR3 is CASSLGTGKSGYTF. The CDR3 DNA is TGTGCCAGCAGCTTAGGGACAGGCAAAAGTGGCTACACCTTC.

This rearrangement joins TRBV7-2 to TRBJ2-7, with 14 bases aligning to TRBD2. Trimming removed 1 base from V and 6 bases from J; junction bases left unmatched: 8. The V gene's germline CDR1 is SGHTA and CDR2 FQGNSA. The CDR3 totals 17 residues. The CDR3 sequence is CASSLGGGTSGSREQYF. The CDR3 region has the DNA TGTGCCAGCAGCTTAGGGGGCGGGACTAGCGGGAGTCGCGAGCAGTACTTC.

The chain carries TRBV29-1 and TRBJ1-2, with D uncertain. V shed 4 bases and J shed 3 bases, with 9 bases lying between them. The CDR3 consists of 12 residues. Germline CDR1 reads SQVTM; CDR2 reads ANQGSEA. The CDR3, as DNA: TGCAGCGTTGTTGGGGTAGACTATGGCTACACCTTC. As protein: CSVVGVDYGYTF.

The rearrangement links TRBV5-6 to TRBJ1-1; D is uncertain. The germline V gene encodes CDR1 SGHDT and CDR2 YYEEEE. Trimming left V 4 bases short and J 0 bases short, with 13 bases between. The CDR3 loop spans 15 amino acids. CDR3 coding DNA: TGTGCCAGCAGCCGACGGGCTCAAATGAACACTGAAGCTTTCTTT. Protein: CASSRRAQMNTEAFF.